One and the same sample provided the 27 T cell receptor beta chains below, sequenced in a study of identifying expanded T cells in peripheral blood (dated by TCRdb to about 2019). The protocol used for the library was the immunoSEQ multiplex PCR assay. TCRdb's version of the immuneACCESS table is confined to in-frame rearrangements and falls short of the full clone set. An unresolved V gene accounts for under half of the shortfall where checked; the remainder is of unknown origin. In all, the sample holds approximately 75,000 clones, and 75% to 90% of those were seen once. Of the sample, around 3.3% is held by the ten largest clones. Sequencing was carried out using blood. Receptors were obtained from a person aged 18 to 70 in good health.

The chain couples TRBV20-1 to TRBJ2-1; no clear D. The CDR3 sequence is 10 residues long. V lost 5 bases and J 5 bases, leaving 4 bases between the germline ends. Per germline, CDR1 DFQATT and CDR2 SNEGSKA (reference sequence). CDR3 residues: CSAADNEQFF. The CDR3 DNA reads TGCAGTGCTGCGGACAATGAGCAGTTCTTC.

V gene TRBV27 combines with J gene TRBJ2-7; maybe TRBD1 (5 bases). With 4 bases removed from V and 3 bases from J, the gap between germline ends came to 10 bases. CDR3 size: 13 residues. Germline CDR1 is MNHEY and CDR2 is SMNVEV (reference sequence). CDR3 amino acids: CASSSTDHYEQYF. CDR3 bases: TGTGCCAGCAGTTCGACAGACCACTACGAGCAGTACTTC.

This clone is a singleton in its sample. Other DNA sequences in the same sample also yield this CDR3. The chain combines TRBV7-2 with TRBJ2-3; no firm D call. Germline V gene lookup returns CDR1 SGHTA and CDR2 FQGNSA. The V and J ends lost 0 bases and 0 bases respectively, with 4 bases between them. The CDR3 spans 14 residues. The CDR3: CASSLARSTDTQYF. The CDR3 region has the DNA TGTGCCAGCAGCTTAGCGAGGAGCACAGATACGCAGTATTTT.

This clone has only one observation. The chain combines TRBV11-3 with TRBJ2-5; D might be TRBD2 (6 bases). The CDR3 has 13 residues. V shed 2 bases and J shed 5 bases, with 9 bases lying between them. Germline V gives CDR1 SGHNT, CDR2 YENEEA. CDR3 region: CASSLNGGETQYF. Here the CDR3 DNA reads TGTGCCAGCAGCTTAAATGGGGGGGAGACCCAGTACTTC.

V gene TRBV19 combines with J gene TRBJ1-2; the match to TRBD1 covers 7 bases. The CDR3 has 13 residues. With 7 bases clipped from V and 10 bases from J, the junction kept 12 bases outside the gene matches. Germline assignment: CDR1 LNHDA and CDR2 SQIVND (reference sequence). CDR3 sequence: CASTSTGIMPYTF. CDR3 nucleotides: TGTGCCAGTACCTCGACAGGGATTATGCCCTACACCTTC.

The chain joins TRBV25-1 to TRBJ2-7, with unresolved D. Trimming removed 4 bases from V and 3 bases from J, with 10 bases in between. This CDR3 is built from 13 residues. Germline V gene sequence: CDR1 MGHDK, CDR2 SYGVNS. The CDR3 loop is CASSVGVGYEQYF. CDR3 DNA sequence: TGTGCCAGCAGTGTCGGCGTTGGCTACGAGCAGTACTTC.

The rearrangement joins TRBV5-6 to TRBJ2-1, with 10 bases aligning to TRBD2. The CDR3 runs to 16 residues. Germline V gene sequence: CDR1 SGHDT, CDR2 YYEEEE. Trimming removed 0 bases from V and 4 bases from J; junction bases left unmatched: 4. The CDR3 coding sequence is TGTGCCAGCAGCTTGGTGCGGACTAGCGGATACAATGAGCAGTTCTTC. Residues: CASSLVRTSGYNEQFF.

This sequence joins TRBV6-1 and TRBJ1-2, with D unclear. V lost 5 bases and J lost 4, with 11 bases in between. The CDR3 runs 13 residues. Germline values: CDR1 MNHNS, CDR2 SASEGT. The CDR3 region is CASSQMLTYGYTF. CDR3 DNA sequence: TGTGCCAGCAGTCAAATGCTCACCTATGGCTACACCTTC.

The J gene is TRBJ2-3, the V gene TRBV7-2; D is possibly TRBD2 (5 bases). This CDR3 region has 16 residues. Germline-derived CDR1 and CDR2 are SGHTA and FQGNSA. V shed 5 bases and J shed 4 bases, with 19 bases lying between them. CDR3 bases: TGTGCCAGCAGCCCCCTGGGATCGAGGGCGGCAGATACGCAGTATTTT. Amino acids: CASSPLGSRAADTQYF.

The rearrangement links TRBV7-8 to TRBJ1-4, with D possibly matching TRBD1 (5 bases). Germline assignment: CDR1 SGHVS and CDR2 FQNEAQ. CDR3 length: 15 residues. The ends were cut back, 4 bases at V and 10 bases at J, with 19 bases in the middle. The CDR3 region has the DNA TGTGCCAGCAGCTATGGGGCGCGCCGCGAGGGAAAACTGTTTTTT. Protein: CASSYGARREGKLFF.

The rearrangement uses TRBV6-1 and TRBJ1-5; D is ambiguous. The V end lost 3 bases, the J end lost 2 bases, and 11 bases lay between the germline ends. The germline V gene has CDR1 MNHNS and CDR2 SASEGT. This CDR3 is built from 15 residues. The CDR3: CASSDTERGNQPQHF. CDR3 in DNA: TGTGCCAGCAGTGATACCGAAAGGGGCAATCAGCCCCAGCATTTT.

The chain links TRBV29-1 to TRBJ2-5, with 7 bases lining up with TRBD1. The CDR3 runs 14 residues. Per germline, CDR1 SQVTM and CDR2 ANQGSEA. V was clipped by 4 bases and J by 4 bases; unmatched bases: 9. The DNA for the CDR3 is TGCAGCGTTGGGGGGCCAGGGGGTATAGAGACCCAGTACTTC. Translation: CSVGGPGGIETQYF.

V and J are TRBV19 and TRBJ2-1, with TRBD2 identical over 7 bases. Trimming removed 2 bases from V and 6 bases from J; junction bases left unmatched: 7. Per germline, CDR1 LNHDA and CDR2 SQIVND (reference sequence). This CDR3 is 15 amino acids long. The CDR3 sequence: CASSISSGSFNEQFF. CDR3 DNA: TGTGCCAGTAGTATATCTAGCGGATCGTTCAATGAGCAGTTCTTC.

The V gene is TRBV28, the J gene TRBJ2-7; 10 bases line up with TRBD2. CDR3 length: 18 residues. Losses at the gene ends were 8 bases for V and 3 bases for J; bases not matched to a gene: 19. Per germline, CDR1 MDHEN and CDR2 SYDVKM. The CDR3 loop reads CASRTILAGVRLDYEQYF. CDR3 nucleotide sequence: TGTGCCAGCCGAACCATTCTAGCGGGGGTAAGGCTGGACTACGAGCAGTACTTC.

The chain employs TRBV5-1 and TRBJ2-1; no firm D call. The CDR3 spans 14 residues. The V gene's germline CDR1 is SGHRS and CDR2 YFSETQ. V was shortened by 1 base and J by 5 bases, with 10 bases between the two germline ends. This CDR3 is CASSLPVANNEQFF. The DNA for the CDR3 is TGCGCCAGCAGCTTGCCCGTAGCAAACAATGAGCAGTTCTTC.

In its sample, this clone was seen once. V is TRBV19 and J is TRBJ2-5; a possible D gene is TRBD2 (6 bases). In germline, CDR1 is LNHDA, CDR2 SQIVND (reference sequence). Trimming took 5 bases from V and 1 from J, leaving 11 bases between them. The CDR3 consists of 14 residues. CDR3 in DNA: TGTGCCAGTAGTTGGGGCGGGACCCAAGAGACCCAGTACTTC. Protein product: CASSWGGTQETQYF.

In nucleotides, the CDR3 is TGCGCCAGCAGCCAAGGCTGGGCAGGGTACCACGAGCAGTACTTC. Encoded protein: CASSQGWAGYHEQYF. The rearrangement links TRBV4-1 to TRBJ2-7; possibly TRBD1 for D (5 bases). The germline gives CDR1 MGHRA, CDR2 YSYEKL. CDR3 length: 15 amino acids. V was pared by 1 base and J by 5 bases, with 15 bases between.

The J gene is TRBJ2-6, the V gene TRBV6-5, with D hard to call. Germline lookup yields CDR1 MNHEY and CDR2 SVGAGI. The germline V and J ends were trimmed by 6 bases and 1 base, with 7 bases remaining between them. The CDR3 sequence is 14 residues long. The CDR3, as DNA: TGTGCCAGCAGAGGGTTTTCTGGGGCCAACGTCCTGACTTTC. It encodes CASRGFSGANVLTF.

V gene TRBV7-7 combines with J gene TRBJ2-7; 9 bases are a match to TRBD1. Trimming at V came to 5 bases and at J to 6 bases, leaving 8 bases not matched to a gene. CDR1 is SSHAT, CDR2 FNYEAQ, per germline (reference sequence). The CDR3 length is 14 residues. This CDR3 is CASSPITGGGEQYF. The DNA for the CDR3 is TGTGCCAGCAGCCCGATTACAGGGGGCGGCGAGCAGTACTTC.

The rearrangement uses TRBV4-1 and TRBJ2-7; TRBD1 aligns across 7 bases. CDR1 and CDR2 from the germline V gene are MGHRA and YSYEKL. This CDR3 spans 17 amino acids. After removal of 1 base from V and 3 bases from J, the junction contained 12 bases not matched to a gene. The CDR3 DNA reads TGCGCCAGCAGCCAAGTCTGGGGACAGAACCACCTCTACGAGCAGTACTTC. Its protein is CASSQVWGQNHLYEQYF.

This chain uses TRBV19 with TRBJ1-2; 7 nucleotides agree with TRBD1. Germline CDR1 is LNHDA and CDR2 is SQIVND (reference sequence). The CDR3 runs to 12 residues. The V segment lost 5 bases and the J segment 8 bases; nucleotides outside the gene matches: 5. The DNA of the CDR3 is TGTGCCAGTAGTGCCGACAGGGCCGGCTACACCTTC. Amino acid sequence: CASSADRAGYTF.

The rearrangement links TRBV5-4 to TRBJ2-3; 7 bases fit TRBD1. The V and J ends lost 1 base and 9 bases, in that order; junction bases with no gene match: 8. Germline loops: CDR1 SGHNT, CDR2 YYREEE (reference sequence). The CDR3 loop spans 14 amino acids. CDR3 sequence: CASSLLTGFQTQYF. Here the CDR3 DNA reads TGTGCCAGCAGCTTGTTGACAGGGTTCCAAACGCAGTATTTT.

The chain joins TRBV2 to TRBJ1-1, with D uncertain. The V and J ends lost 6 bases and 1 base respectively, with 3 bases between them. Germline lookup yields CDR1 SNHLY and CDR2 FYNNEI. The CDR3 loop spans 11 amino acids. CDR3 amino acids: CASRENTEAFF. CDR3 bases: TGTGCCAGCAGGGAGAACACTGAAGCTTTCTTT.

The chain links TRBV27 to TRBJ1-1; the D is unclear. CDR3 size: 13 residues. Germline V gives CDR1 MNHEY, CDR2 SMNVEV (reference sequence). V lost 0 bases to trimming and J lost 11 bases, with 13 bases between them. CDR3 nucleotide sequence: TGTGCCAGCAGTTTATCAGAAGGGCTGGATGCTTTCTTT. This encodes CASSLSEGLDAFF.

The chain combines TRBV28 with TRBJ2-2; possible D gene TRBD1, 6 bases. CDR1 is MDHEN, CDR2 SYDVKM, per germline. There are 16 residues in the CDR3. Trimming shortened V by 10 bases and J by 1 base, and 19 bases separated the two germline ends. CDR3 residues: CATRPPDSENTGELFF. The CDR3 DNA reads as TGTGCCACCAGACCCCCGGACAGCGAGAACACCGGGGAGCTGTTTTTT.

V is TRBV18 and J is TRBJ2-7; 7 bases are a match to TRBD1. The CDR3 runs to 14 residues. V lost 3 bases and J lost 0; bases outside the gene matches: 2. From germline, CDR1 is KGHSH and CDR2 LQKENI. CDR3 sequence: CASSPTGNSYEQYF. DNA of the CDR3: TGTGCCAGCTCACCGACAGGGAACTCCTACGAGCAGTACTTC.

This clone was seen once. V usage is TRBV2 and J usage is TRBJ2-2; D might be TRBD1 (6 bases). Trimming removed 2 bases from V and 4 bases from J, with 8 bases in between. Germline lookup yields CDR1 SNHLY and CDR2 FYNNEI. This CDR3 region has 14 residues. CDR3 loop: CASSEQGLTGELFF. In nucleotides, the CDR3 is TGTGCCAGCAGTGAACAGGGGCTCACCGGGGAGCTGTTTTTT.